Reported below is one TCR beta chain. These data come from a study of technical replicates of blood from several donors. Repertoires were generated with immunoSEQ multiplex PCR, while TCRdb's copy carries only in-frame clones and drops some. Among about 80,000 clones listed, about 97% were seen once. The receptor comes from a human donor in good health. Sequencing was performed on T cells isolated from PBMCs.

The CDR3 sequence is CASSEREADPGETQYF. In DNA form, the CDR3 reads TGTGCCAGCAGCGAAAGGGAGGCAGACCCCGGGGAGACCCAGTACTTC. The chain has TRBV9 and TRBJ2-5; a weak D match, TRBD2 (6 bases). Trimming removed 3 bases at V and 5 bases at J, with 20 bases between. CDR1 SGDLS and CDR2 YYNGEE come from the germline V gene. There are 16 residues in the CDR3.